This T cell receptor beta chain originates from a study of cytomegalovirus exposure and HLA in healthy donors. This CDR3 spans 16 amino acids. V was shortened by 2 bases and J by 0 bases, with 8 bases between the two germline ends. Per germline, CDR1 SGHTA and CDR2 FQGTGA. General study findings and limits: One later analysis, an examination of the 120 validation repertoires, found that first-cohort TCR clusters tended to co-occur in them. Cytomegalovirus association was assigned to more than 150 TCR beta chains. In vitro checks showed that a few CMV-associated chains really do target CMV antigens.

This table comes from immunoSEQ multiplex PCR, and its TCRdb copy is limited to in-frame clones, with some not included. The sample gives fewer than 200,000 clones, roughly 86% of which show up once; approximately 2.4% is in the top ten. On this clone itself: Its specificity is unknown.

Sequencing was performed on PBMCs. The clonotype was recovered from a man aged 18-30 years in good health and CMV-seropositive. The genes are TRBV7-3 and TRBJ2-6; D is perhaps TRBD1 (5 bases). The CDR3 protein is CASSLRDSSGANVLTF. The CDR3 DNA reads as TGTGCCAGCAGCTTACGAGACAGCTCTGGGGCCAACGTCCTGACTTTC.